The entry below describes one T cell receptor beta chain. Original handling: How many nucleated cells were present was estimated from reference gene primer amplification. TCRdb's table, derived via immunoSEQ multiplex PCR, lists solely in-frame clones and lacks some. V and J calls and clone size are those listed in that table; D and trimming were worked out from the DNA. The data contain approximately 230,000 clones, roughly 85% of them singletons. This record belongs to a study of blood T cell repertoires in COVID-19. Study-wide context: Both acute and convalescent COVID-19 samples were obtained from the United States, Italy and Spain. Sample material is recorded as cDNA or gDNA derived from T cells, B-cell-depleted T cells, or PBMCs.

With 2 bases removed from V and 8 bases from J, the gap between germline ends came to 12 bases. This CDR3 has 12 amino acids. From germline, CDR1 is GTSNPN and CDR2 SVGIG (reference sequence). The chain couples TRBV30 to TRBJ1-2, with D hard to call. This sequence originates from a man aged 30 to 45 who had recovered from COVID-19. The specimen was peripheral blood. CDR3 residues: CAWSMEGRGYTF. DNA for the CDR3: TGTGCCTGGAGTATGGAGGGTCGGGGCTACACCTTC.